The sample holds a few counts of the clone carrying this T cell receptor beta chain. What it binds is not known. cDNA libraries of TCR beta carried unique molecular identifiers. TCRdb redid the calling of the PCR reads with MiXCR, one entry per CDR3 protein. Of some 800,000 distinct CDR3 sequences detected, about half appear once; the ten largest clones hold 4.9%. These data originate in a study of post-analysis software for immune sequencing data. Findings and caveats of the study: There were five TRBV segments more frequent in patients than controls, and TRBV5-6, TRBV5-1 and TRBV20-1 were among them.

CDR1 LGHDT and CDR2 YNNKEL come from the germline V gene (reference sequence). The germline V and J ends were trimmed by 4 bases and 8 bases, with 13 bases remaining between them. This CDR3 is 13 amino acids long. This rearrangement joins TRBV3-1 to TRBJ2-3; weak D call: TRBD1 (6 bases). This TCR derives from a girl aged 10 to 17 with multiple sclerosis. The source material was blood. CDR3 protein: CASSPDRTPTQYF. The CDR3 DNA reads TGTGCCAGCAGCCCCGACAGGACACCTACGCAGTATTTT.